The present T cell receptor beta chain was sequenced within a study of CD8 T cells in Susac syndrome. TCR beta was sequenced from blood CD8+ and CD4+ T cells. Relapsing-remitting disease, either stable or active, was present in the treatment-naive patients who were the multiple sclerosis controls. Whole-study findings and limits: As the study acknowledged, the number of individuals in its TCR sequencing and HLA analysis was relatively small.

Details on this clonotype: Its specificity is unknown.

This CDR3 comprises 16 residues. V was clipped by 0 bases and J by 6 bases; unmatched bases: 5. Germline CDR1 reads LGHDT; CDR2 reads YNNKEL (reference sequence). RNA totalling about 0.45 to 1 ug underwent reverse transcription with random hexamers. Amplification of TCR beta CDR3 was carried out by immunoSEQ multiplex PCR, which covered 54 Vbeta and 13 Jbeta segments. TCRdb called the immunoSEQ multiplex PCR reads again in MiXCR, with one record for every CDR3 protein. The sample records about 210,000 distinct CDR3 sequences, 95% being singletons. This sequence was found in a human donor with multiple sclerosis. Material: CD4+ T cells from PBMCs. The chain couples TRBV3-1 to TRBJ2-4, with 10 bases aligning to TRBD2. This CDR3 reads CASSQDLASGGNIQYF. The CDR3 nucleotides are TGTGCCAGCAGCCAAGATCTGGCTAGCGGGGGAAACATTCAGTACTTC.